Included here is one T cell receptor (beta chain) sequence, with context. This clone has a handful of counts. Its antigen specificity is not known. No base-level quality is on record; no much larger clone is a single base apart. These data originate in a study of CD8+ T cells in alopecia areata (dated by TCRdb to between 2017 and 2018). About the full investigation: Treated patients were enrolled in an open-label pilot trial of oral tofacitinib, 5 to 10 mg twice daily, for moderate-to-severe alopecia areata. TCRbeta CDR3 regions were amplified by immunoSEQ multiplex PCR with 35 Vbeta forward and 13 Jbeta reverse primers. Scalp clonality was compared across normal scalp (n=4), patchy alopecia areata scalp (n=8), and alopecia totalis/universalis scalp (n=8). Scalp tissue and sorted CD4+ and CD8+ peripheral blood T cells from patchy and totalis/universalis alopecia areata patients and from healthy controls were covered by human TCRbeta sequencing. To study T cell clonal expansion in alopecia areata, the researchers applied high-throughput TCRbeta sequencing to both the C3H/HeJ mouse model and human patients. Biopsies were taken from tofacitinib-treated patients at baseline and again at 4 and 24 weeks into treatment, and several of those patients also had a later scalp biopsy. Tofacitinib was administered for 6 to 18 months, and 6 months of follow-up off drug were then conducted to assess delayed response and recurrence. RNA came from the PAXgene miRNA kit for fixed scalp, the miRNeasy kit for PBMCs, and the RNeasy kit for mouse skin.

Study-level results and caveats: Shared TCR sequences between patients were less evident than in mice, which may be partly attributable to HLA diversity in the patient population. Compared with normal scalp, lesional scalp, particularly in alopecia totalis/universalis, had higher clonality and more expanded CD8+ clones, which suggests antigenic drive. Scalp TCR repertoire analysis is complicated because resident alphabeta T cells in normal human skin are also sequenced, whereas mouse skin is dominated by gammadelta T cells.

The method was the immunoSEQ multiplex PCR assay. For TCR sequencing, RNA was extracted from every sample and reverse transcribed into cDNA to serve as template. First-strand cDNA was synthesized with SuperScript III using a 2:1 mix of oligo-dT and random hexamers. A synthetic immune receptor repertoire was used to assess amplification bias, and residual bias was removed computationally. The published analysis was carried out like this. Raw reads were preprocessed to remove errors, and CDR3 was defined according to IMGT conventions as the region from the conserved cysteine to phenylalanine. Clonality was computed by normalizing Shannon entropy by log2 of the number of productive unique TCRs and subtracting the result from 1. Scalp TCRbeta sequences were cross-referenced with sorted blood CD4 and CD8 repertoires so that the CD4 or CD8 identity of scalp clones could be inferred. TCRdb's version of the immuneACCESS table is confined to in-frame rearrangements and falls short of the full clone set. An unresolved V gene accounts for under half of the shortfall where checked; the remainder is of unknown origin. That table furnishes V, J and clone size, whereas the DNA furnished D and trimming. The sample data list 170,000 or so clones, and roughly 59% of these were observed just once. Jointly, the top ten make up 1.5% to 2% of the sample.

Reading from cysteine to phenylalanine, the CDR3 counts 14 amino acids. Only the CDR3 part of the read is kept: 42 bases, read in frame from the first base. From V the trimming removes 6 bases and from J it removes 8 bases, while the gene matches leave 7 bases of the junction unaccounted for. CDR1 MNHNS and CDR2 SASEGT were looked up in the germline V gene. Interpreted using the paper, the time point label stands for: baseline before oral tofacitinib. From alopecia areata patients, peripheral blood was collected along with lesional scalp punch biopsies. PBMCs were isolated by density centrifugation and stained for CD3, CD4 and CD8, and CD4+ and CD8+ T cells were sorted on a FACSAria.

The sequence derives from a human donor with alopecia areata. This sequence uses TRBV6-1 and TRBJ1-4; TRBD1 matches 9 bases in the middle. Sample: CD4+ T cells sorted from blood, taken at week 0. DNA sequence: TGTGCCAGCAGCGGGACAGGGCGGTCGGAAAAACTGTTTTTT. It specifies CASSGTGRSEKLFF.